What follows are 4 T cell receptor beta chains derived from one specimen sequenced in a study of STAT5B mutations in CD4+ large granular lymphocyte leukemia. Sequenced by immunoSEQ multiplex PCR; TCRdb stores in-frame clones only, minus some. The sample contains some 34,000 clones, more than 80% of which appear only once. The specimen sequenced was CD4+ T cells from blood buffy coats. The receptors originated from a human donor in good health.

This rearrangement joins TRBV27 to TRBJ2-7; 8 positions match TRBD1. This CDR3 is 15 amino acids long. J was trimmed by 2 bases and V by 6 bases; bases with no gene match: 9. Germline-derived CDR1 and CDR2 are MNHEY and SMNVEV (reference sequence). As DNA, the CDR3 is TGTGCCAGCAGCCGGGGACAGGATGGAGCCTACGAGCAGTACTTC. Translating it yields CASSRGQDGAYEQYF.

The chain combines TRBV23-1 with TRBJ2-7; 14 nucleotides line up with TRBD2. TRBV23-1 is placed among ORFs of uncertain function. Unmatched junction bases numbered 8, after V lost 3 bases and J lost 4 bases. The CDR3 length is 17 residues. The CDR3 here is CASSHPGLAGDSYEQYF. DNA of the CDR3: TGCGCCAGCAGTCACCCGGGACTAGCGGGAGATTCTTACGAGCAGTACTTC.

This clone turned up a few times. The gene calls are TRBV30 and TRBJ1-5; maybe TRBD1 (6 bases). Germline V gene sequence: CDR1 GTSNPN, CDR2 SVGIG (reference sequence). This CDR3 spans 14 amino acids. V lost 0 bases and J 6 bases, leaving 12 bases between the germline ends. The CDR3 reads CAWSVPQGLQPQHF. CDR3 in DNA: TGTGCCTGGAGTGTTCCACAGGGCCTTCAGCCCCAGCATTTT.

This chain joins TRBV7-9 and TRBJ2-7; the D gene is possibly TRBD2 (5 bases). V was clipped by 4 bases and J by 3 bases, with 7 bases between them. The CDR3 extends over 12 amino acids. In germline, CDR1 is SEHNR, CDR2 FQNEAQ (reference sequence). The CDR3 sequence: CASSSRDYEQYF. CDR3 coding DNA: TGTGCCAGCAGCTCCCGGGACTACGAGCAGTACTTC.